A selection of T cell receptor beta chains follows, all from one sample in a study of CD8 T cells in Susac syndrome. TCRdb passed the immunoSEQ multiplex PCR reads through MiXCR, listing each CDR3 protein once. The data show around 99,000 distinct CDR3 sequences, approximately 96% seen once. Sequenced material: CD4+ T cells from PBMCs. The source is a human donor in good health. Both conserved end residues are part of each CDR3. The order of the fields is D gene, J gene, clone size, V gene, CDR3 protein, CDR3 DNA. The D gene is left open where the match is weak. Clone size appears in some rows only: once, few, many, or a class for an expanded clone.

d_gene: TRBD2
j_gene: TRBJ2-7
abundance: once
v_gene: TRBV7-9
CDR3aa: CASSPGEREATYEQYF
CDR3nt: TGTGCCAGCAGCCCGGGCGAACGGGAGGCCACCTACGAGCAGTACTTC

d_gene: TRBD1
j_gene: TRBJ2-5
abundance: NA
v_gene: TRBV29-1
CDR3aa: CSVETGSETQYF
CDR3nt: TGCAGCGTCGAGACAGGGTCAGAGACCCAGTACTTC

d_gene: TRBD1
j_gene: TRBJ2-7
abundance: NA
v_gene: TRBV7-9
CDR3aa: CASGGSWTGVDEQYF
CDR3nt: TGTGCCAGCGGAGGTTCATGGACAGGGGTTGACGAGCAGTACTTC

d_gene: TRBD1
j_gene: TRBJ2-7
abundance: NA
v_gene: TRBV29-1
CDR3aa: CSVAGQASYEQYF
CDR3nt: TGCAGCGTTGCGGGACAGGCGTCCTACGAGCAGTACTTC

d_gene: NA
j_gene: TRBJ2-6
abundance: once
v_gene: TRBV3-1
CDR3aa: CASSPSSPGANVLTF
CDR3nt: TGTGCCAGCAGCCCCTCTAGTCCTGGGGCCAACGTCCTGACTTTC

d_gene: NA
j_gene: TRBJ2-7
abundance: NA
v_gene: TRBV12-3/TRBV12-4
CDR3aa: CASSFRGRSGEQYF
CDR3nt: TGTGCCAGCAGTTTTAGGGGGAGGTCGGGCGAGCAGTACTTC

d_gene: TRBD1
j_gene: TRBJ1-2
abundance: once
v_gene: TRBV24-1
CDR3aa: CATSDAGTGIYGYTF
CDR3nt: TGTGCCACCAGTGATGCGGGGACAGGGATCTATGGCTACACCTTC

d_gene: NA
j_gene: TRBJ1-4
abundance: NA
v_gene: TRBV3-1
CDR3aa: CASSHRATNEKLFF
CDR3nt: TGTGCCAGCAGCCACAGAGCAACTAATGAAAAACTGTTTTTT

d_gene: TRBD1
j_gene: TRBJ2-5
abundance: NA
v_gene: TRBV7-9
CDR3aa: CASSLYRGPMWETQYF
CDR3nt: TGTGCCAGCAGCTTATACAGGGGGCCTATGTGGGAGACCCAGTACTTC

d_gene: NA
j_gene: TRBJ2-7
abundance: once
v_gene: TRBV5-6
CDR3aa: CASSLVFSSYEQYF
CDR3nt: TGTGCCAGCAGCTTGGTTTTTAGCTCCTACGAGCAGTACTTC

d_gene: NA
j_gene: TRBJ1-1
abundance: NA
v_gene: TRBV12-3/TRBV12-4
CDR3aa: CASSFRVDTEAFF
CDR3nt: TGTGCCAGCAGTTTTAGGGTAGACACTGAAGCTTTCTTT

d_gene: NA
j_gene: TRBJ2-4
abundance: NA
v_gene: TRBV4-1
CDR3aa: CASSQDIIGARRNIQYF
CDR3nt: TGCGCCAGCAGCCAAGATATTATCGGGGCGAGGAGAAACATTCAGTACTTC

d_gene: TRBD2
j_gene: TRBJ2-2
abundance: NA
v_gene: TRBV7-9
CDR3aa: CASSFRKAGGLLGTGELFF
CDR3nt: TGTGCCAGCAGCTTTCGAAAAGCGGGAGGTCTCCTGGGAACCGGGGAGCTGTTTTTT

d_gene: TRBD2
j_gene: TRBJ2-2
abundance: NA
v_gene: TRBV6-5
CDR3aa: CATSREGGELFF
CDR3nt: TGTGCCACCTCGCGGGAGGGCGGGGAGCTGTTTTTT

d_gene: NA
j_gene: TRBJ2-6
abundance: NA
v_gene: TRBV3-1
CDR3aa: CASSQEVEANVLTF
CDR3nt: TGTGCCAGCAGCCAAGAGGTGGAGGCCAACGTCCTGACTTTC

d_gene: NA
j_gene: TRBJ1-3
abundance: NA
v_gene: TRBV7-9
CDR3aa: CASSSQAISGNTIYF
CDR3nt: TGTGCCAGCAGCTCACAGGCGATCTCTGGAAACACCATATATTTT

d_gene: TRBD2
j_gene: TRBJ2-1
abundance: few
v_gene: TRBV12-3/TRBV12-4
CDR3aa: CASSPSGSSYNEQFF
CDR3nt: TGTGCCAGCAGTCCTAGCGGGAGTTCCTACAATGAGCAGTTCTTC